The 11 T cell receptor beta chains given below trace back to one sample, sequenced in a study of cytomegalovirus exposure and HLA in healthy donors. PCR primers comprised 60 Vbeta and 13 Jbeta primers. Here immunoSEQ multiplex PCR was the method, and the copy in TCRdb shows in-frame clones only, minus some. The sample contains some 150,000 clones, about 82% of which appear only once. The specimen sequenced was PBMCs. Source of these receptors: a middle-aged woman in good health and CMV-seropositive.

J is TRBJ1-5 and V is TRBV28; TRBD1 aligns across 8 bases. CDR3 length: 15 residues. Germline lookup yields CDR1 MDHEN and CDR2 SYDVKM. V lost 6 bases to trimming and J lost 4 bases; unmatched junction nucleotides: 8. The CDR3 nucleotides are TGTGCCAGCAGCAAAATGACAGGGGAAAATCAGCCCCAGCATTTT. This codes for CASSKMTGENQPQHF.

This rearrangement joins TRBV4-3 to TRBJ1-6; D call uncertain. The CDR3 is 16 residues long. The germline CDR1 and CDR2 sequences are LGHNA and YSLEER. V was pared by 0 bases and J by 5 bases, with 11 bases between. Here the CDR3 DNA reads TGCGCCAGCAGCCAAGATTTGGGCAGGAATAATTCACCCCTCCACTTT. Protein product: CASSQDLGRNNSPLHF.

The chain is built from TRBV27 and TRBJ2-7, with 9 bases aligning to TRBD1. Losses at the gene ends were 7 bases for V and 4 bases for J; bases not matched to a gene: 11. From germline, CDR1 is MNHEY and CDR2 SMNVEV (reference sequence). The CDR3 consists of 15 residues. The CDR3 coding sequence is TGTGCCAGCACCCCTTGGGACAGGGTTAAGTACGAGCAGTACTTC. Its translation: CASTPWDRVKYEQYF.

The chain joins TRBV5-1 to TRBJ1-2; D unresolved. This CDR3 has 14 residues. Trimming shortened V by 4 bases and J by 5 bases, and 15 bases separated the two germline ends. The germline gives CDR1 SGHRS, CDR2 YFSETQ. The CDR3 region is CASSEQNPNYGYTF. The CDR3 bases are TGCGCCAGCAGCGAACAGAACCCGAATTATGGCTACACCTTC.

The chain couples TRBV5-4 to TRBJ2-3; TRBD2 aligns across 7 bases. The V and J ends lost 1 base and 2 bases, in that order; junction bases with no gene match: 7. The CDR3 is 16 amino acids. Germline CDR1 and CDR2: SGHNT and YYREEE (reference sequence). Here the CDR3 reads CASSLLGGSPTDTQYF. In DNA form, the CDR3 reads TGTGCCAGCAGCTTGTTGGGCGGGAGCCCCACAGATACGCAGTATTTT. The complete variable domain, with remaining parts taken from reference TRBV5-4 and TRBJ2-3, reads ETGVTQSPTHLIKTRGQQVTLRCSSQSGHNTVSWYQQALGQGPQFIFQYYREEENGRGNFPPRFSGLQFPNYSSELNVNALELDDSALYLCASSLLGGSPTDTQYFGPGTRLTVL.

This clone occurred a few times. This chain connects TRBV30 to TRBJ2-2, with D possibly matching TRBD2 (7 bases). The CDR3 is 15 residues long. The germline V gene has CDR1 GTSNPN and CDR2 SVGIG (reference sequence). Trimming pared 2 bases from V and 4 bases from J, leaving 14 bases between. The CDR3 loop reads CAWSLEGGATGELFF. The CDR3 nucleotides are TGTGCCTGGAGTCTCGAGGGGGGGGCCACCGGGGAGCTGTTTTTT.

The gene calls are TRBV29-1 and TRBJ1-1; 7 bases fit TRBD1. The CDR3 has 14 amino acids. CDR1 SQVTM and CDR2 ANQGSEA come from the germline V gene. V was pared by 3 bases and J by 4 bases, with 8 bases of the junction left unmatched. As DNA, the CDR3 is TGCAGCGTTGACCCCACAGGGGCGGTCACTGAAGCTTTCTTT. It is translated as CSVDPTGAVTEAFF.

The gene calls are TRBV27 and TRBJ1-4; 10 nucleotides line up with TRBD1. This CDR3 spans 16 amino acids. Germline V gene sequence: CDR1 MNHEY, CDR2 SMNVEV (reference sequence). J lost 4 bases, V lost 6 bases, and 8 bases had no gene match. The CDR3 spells CASRHAGTGDNEKLFF. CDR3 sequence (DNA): TGTGCCAGCAGGCACGCCGGGACAGGGGATAATGAAAAACTGTTTTTT.

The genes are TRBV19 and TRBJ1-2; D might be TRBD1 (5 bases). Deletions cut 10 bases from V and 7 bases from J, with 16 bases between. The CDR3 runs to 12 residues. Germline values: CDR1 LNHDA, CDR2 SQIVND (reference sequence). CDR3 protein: CATNILGGGYTF. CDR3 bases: TGTGCCACAAATATCCTGGGGGGTGGCTACACCTTC.

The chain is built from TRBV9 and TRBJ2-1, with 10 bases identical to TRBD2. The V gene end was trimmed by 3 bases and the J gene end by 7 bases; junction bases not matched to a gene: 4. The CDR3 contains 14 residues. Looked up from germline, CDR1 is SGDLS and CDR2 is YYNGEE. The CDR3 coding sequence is TGTGCCAGCAGCGGGATAGCGGGAGGTAATGAGCAGTTCTTC. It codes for CASSGIAGGNEQFF.

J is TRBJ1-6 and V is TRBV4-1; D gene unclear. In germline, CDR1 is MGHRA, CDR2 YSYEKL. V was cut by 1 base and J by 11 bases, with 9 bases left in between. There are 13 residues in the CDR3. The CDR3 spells CASSQASPPPLHF. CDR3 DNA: TGCGCCAGCAGCCAAGCGTCCCCTCCACCCCTCCACTTT.